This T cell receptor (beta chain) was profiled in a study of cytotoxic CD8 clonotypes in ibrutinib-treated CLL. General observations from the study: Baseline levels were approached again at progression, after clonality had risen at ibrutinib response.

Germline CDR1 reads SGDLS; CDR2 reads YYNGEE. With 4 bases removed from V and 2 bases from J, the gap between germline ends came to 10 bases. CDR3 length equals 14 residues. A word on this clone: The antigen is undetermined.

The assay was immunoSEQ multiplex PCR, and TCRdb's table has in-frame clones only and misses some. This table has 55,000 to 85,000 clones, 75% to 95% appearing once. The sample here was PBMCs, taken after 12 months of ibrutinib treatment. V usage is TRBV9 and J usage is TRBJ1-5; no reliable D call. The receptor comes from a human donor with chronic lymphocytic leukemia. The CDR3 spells CASSLSGGNQPQHF. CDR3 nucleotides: TGTGCCAGCAGCCTATCCGGGGGCAATCAGCCCCAGCATTTT.